The clone carrying this TCR beta chain was detected only a few times. The sample comes from a study of blood T cell repertoires in COVID-19. Study background: Collection of acute and convalescent COVID-19 samples took place in the United States, Italy and Spain. From T cells, B-cell-depleted T cells, or PBMCs came the material, which was cDNA or gDNA.

While infection was still active, Seattle patients were enrolled and then followed longitudinally. Original methodology: Researchers report that nucleated cell counts were estimated from reference gene primer amplification. Assay: immunoSEQ multiplex PCR; the TCRdb copy retains only in-frame clones and omits some. V, J and clone size were drawn from that table, and D and trimming were deduced from the DNA. Of 150,000 or so clones in the sample, 70% to 85% were seen once. The sequencing sample was made of peripheral blood. This receptor was taken from a woman aged 40 to 50 with COVID-19, enrolled during active disease.

The CDR3 region is CASSVGEGIEGGELFF. CDR3 sequence (DNA): TGTGCCAGCAGCGTAGGTGAGGGCATCGAGGGCGGGGAGCTGTTTTTT. This chain links TRBV9 with TRBJ2-2; tentative D call: TRBD2 (5 bases). Trimming removed 0 bases at V and 7 bases at J, with 16 bases between. This CDR3 has 16 residues. CDR1 is SGDLS and CDR2 is YYNGEE in the germline V gene.